One and the same sample provided the 19 T cell receptor beta chains below, sequenced in a study of T cells after yellow fever vaccination. TCRdb reprocessed the 5' RACE reads via MiXCR and lists one record per CDR3 protein. The table lists about 300,000 distinct CDR3 sequences, less than 9.5% of them singletons. The sample in question was CD4+ T cells sorted from PBMCs, obtained 5 days after the yellow fever booster vaccination. These receptors were collected from a man between 18 and 35 years old who received the YFV17D yellow fever vaccine.

The chain couples TRBV7-3 to TRBJ1-6; tentatively, D is TRBD1 (5 bases). The CDR3 covers 14 residues. V lost 2 bases and J 9 bases, leaving 11 bases between the germline ends. Germline CDR1 and CDR2: SGHTA and FQGTGA. The CDR3, as DNA: TGTGCCAGCAGCTTAGGGGGACTCGGTTCACCCCTCCACTTT. Translating it yields CASSLGGLGSPLHF.

This chain uses TRBV4-1 with TRBJ2-3, with TRBD1 matching over 9 bases. The length of the CDR3 is 17 residues. Trimming at V came to 5 bases and at J to 8 bases, leaving 17 bases not matched to a gene. In germline, CDR1 is MGHRA, CDR2 YSYEKL. DNA of the CDR3: TGCGCCAGCAGCTACCCCCGGGACAGGGCTCCCAAAATTACGCAGTATTTT. It encodes CASSYPRDRAPKITQYF.

A few counts support this clonotype. The chain combines TRBV7-2 with TRBJ1-2; tentatively, D is TRBD1 (6 bases). Germline V gives CDR1 SGHTA, CDR2 FQGNSA. Trimming took 1 base from V and 3 from J, leaving 15 bases between them. The CDR3 is 16 residues long. The CDR3 sequence is CASSLVLGAGDYGYTF. The CDR3, as DNA: TGTGCCAGCAGCTTAGTCTTGGGGGCTGGGGACTATGGCTACACCTTC.

This chain joins TRBV20-1 and TRBJ2-3, with 8 bases identical to TRBD2. Germline V CDR1 and CDR2: DFQATT, SNEGSKA (reference sequence). The CDR3 is made up of 13 amino acids. CDR3 sequence reads: CTSGGSGTDTQYF. The CDR3 nucleotides are TGCACAAGCGGGGGAAGCGGCACAGATACGCAGTATTTT.

The J gene is TRBJ2-3, the V gene TRBV20-1, with D possibly matching TRBD1 (6 bases). Trimming removed 1 base at V and 5 bases at J, with 19 bases between. The CDR3 is 16 amino acids. Germline V gives CDR1 DFQATT, CDR2 SNEGSKA (reference sequence). The CDR3 spells CSARAISGAGGDTQYF. The CDR3 DNA reads as TGCAGTGCTAGAGCAATTTCAGGGGCCGGTGGAGATACGCAGTATTTT.

The rearrangement uses TRBV3-1 and TRBJ1-1; D unclear. CDR3 length: 14 amino acids. The ends were cut back, 2 bases at V and 1 base at J, with 8 bases in the middle. Germline loops: CDR1 LGHDT, CDR2 YNNKEL (reference sequence). CDR3 sequence: CASSQYEKNTEAFF. The CDR3 DNA reads as TGTGCCAGCAGCCAATACGAAAAGAACACTGAAGCTTTCTTT.

The chain is built from TRBV6-5 and TRBJ1-2; no definite D call. The CDR3 sequence is 14 residues long. V shed 4 bases and J shed 4 bases, with 13 bases lying between them. CDR1 is MNHEY, CDR2 SVGAGI, per germline. The CDR3 spells CASSSWTAGYGYTF. In nucleotides, the CDR3 is TGTGCCAGCAGTTCATGGACGGCAGGCTATGGCTACACCTTC.

In its sample, this clonotype was seen a few times. J is TRBJ2-2 and V is TRBV7-3; 8 bases align to TRBD1. CDR3 size: 16 residues. V gave up 5 bases and J gave up 0 bases; unmatched junction bases: 5. Germline CDR1 and CDR2: SGHTA and FQGTGA. The chain's CDR3 is CASSPGGSTNTGELFF. The CDR3 DNA sequence: TGTGCCAGCAGCCCAGGGGGCAGTACGAACACCGGGGAGCTGTTTTTT.

A few counts support this clonotype. V usage is TRBV7-2 and J usage is TRBJ1-5; perhaps TRBD1 as D (6 bases). Trimming took off 0 bases at V and 2 bases at J, with 8 bases between the two ends. The CDR3 runs 15 residues. CDR1 is SGHTA, CDR2 FQGNSA, per germline. Written as DNA, the CDR3 is TGTGCCAGCAGCTTAGCGCCAGGGGGCAATCAGCCCCAGCATTTT. Its translation: CASSLAPGGNQPQHF. The entire variable domain, with the rest obtained from reference TRBV7-2 and TRBJ1-5, is as follows: GAGVSQSPSNKVTEKGKDVELRCDPISGHTALYWYRQSLGQGLEFLIYFQGNSAPDKSGLPSDRFSAERTGGSVSTLTIQRTQQEDSAVYLCASSLAPGGNQPQHFGDGTRLSIL.

CDR3 DNA: TGTGCCAGCAGCTTGGGAAACTACAGGGGGCCCGGCTACACCTTC. Protein: CASSLGNYRGPGYTF. This chain links TRBV5-6 with TRBJ1-2; TRBD1 agrees at 9 bases. The CDR3 is 15 amino acids. The germline V gene encodes CDR1 SGHDT and CDR2 YYEEEE. Trimming cost V 0 bases and J 8 bases; bases outside gene matches: 8.

Only a few counts were recorded for this clonotype. The chain uses TRBV20-1 and TRBJ2-5; 8 bases are shared with TRBD2. The germline gives CDR1 DFQATT, CDR2 SNEGSKA (reference sequence). The CDR3 extends over 16 amino acids. J lost 5 bases, V lost 0 bases, and 11 bases had no gene match. CDR3 in DNA: TGCAGTGCTAGAGACCCGATAGCGGGGCGGGGGGAGACCCAGTACTTC. Amino acid sequence: CSARDPIAGRGETQYF.

The V gene is TRBV7-9, the J gene TRBJ2-3; possibly TRBD2 for D (6 bases). This CDR3 contains 12 residues. The germline V gene encodes CDR1 SEHNR and CDR2 FQNEAQ (reference sequence). V shed 2 bases and J shed 14 bases, with 14 bases lying between them. The DNA for the CDR3 is TGTGCCAGCAGCTTAATGGGGCGGCGGGGGTATTTT. Translating gives CASSLMGRRGYF.

This clonotype was seen ten or more times. This rearrangement joins TRBV9 to TRBJ2-7; no clear D. The ends were cut back, 0 bases at V and 1 base at J, with 8 bases in the middle. CDR3 size: 14 residues. The germline V gene has CDR1 SGDLS and CDR2 YYNGEE. CDR3 region: CASSVDAGSYEQYF. DNA for the CDR3: TGTGCCAGCAGCGTAGACGCCGGATCCTACGAGCAGTACTTC.

This clonotype occurred a few times. The chain joins TRBV5-1 to TRBJ1-1, with D perhaps matching TRBD1 (6 bases). Germline lookup yields CDR1 SGHRS and CDR2 YFSETQ. The CDR3 is made up of 12 amino acids. Deletions cut 5 bases from V and 8 bases from J, with 13 bases between. The CDR3 sequence: CASRQGTEEAFF. CDR3 nucleotides: TGCGCCAGCAGACAGGGCACTGAAGAAGCTTTCTTT. Full variable domain (outside the CDR3, taken from reference TRBV5-1 and TRBJ1-1): KAGVTQTPRYLIKTRGQQVTLSCSPISGHRSVSWYQQTPGQGLQFLFEYFSETQRNKGNFPGRFSGRQFSNSRSEMNVSTLELGDSALYLCASRQGTEEAFFGQGTRLTVV.

This clonotype was counted between two and nine times. The chain joins TRBV15 to TRBJ1-1; no clear D gene. Germline V lookup: CDR1 LNHNV, CDR2 YYDKDF (reference sequence). Deletions cut 0 bases from V and 7 bases from J, with 12 bases between. The CDR3 spans 14 residues. CDR3 coding DNA: TGTGCCACCAGCAGAGATCCCCAAGGCAGTGAAGCTTTCTTT. Amino acid sequence: CATSRDPQGSEAFF.

This clonotype was observed a handful of times. The CDR3 here is CASSVAYTDTQYF. The CDR3 bases are TGTGCCAGCAGCGTAGCTTACACAGATACGCAGTATTTT. The genes are TRBV9 and TRBJ2-3, with D unclear. The V end lost 0 bases, the J end lost 2 bases, and 4 bases lay between the germline ends. Germline assignment: CDR1 SGDLS and CDR2 YYNGEE. The CDR3 length is 13 residues.

The chain uses TRBV27 and TRBJ1-2; no definite D call. CDR1 is MNHEY, CDR2 SMNVEV, per germline (reference sequence). Trimming stripped 6 bases from V and 3 bases from J, with 14 bases between. This CDR3 region has 14 residues. CDR3 sequence (DNA): TGTGCCAGCAGAATGGACGGCACTCACTATGGCTACACCTTC. Protein product: CASRMDGTHYGYTF.

The CDR3 sequence: CSAWGTAGNQPQHF. The CDR3 DNA sequence: TGCAGTGCCTGGGGGACAGCAGGCAATCAGCCCCAGCATTTT. The chain joins TRBV20-1 to TRBJ1-5; 7 bases agree with TRBD1. CDR1 DFQATT and CDR2 SNEGSKA come from the germline V gene (reference sequence). The trim removed 6 bases at V and 2 bases at J, leaving 7 bases unmatched. This CDR3 has 14 amino acids.

This clonotype has more than one count but fewer than ten. This chain connects TRBV4-1 to TRBJ2-7; 13 bases map to TRBD2. The CDR3 has 17 residues. Germline loops: CDR1 MGHRA, CDR2 YSYEKL. The J segment lost 3 bases and the V segment lost 4 bases, leaving 9 bases of the junction unmatched. CDR3 loop: CASSRGLAGALFYEQYV. The CDR3 region has the DNA TGCGCCAGCAGCCGAGGACTAGCGGGGGCCCTATTCTACGAGCAGTACGTC.